The next 5 T cell receptor beta chains were all read from a single sample in a study of T cell responses to AZD1222 COVID-19 vaccine. TCRdb keeps only in-frame clones here, not all; method: immunoSEQ multiplex PCR. The data contain about 140,000 clones, 84% of them singletons. Sample: peripheral blood, taken on day 0 of AZD1222 vaccination. The receptors stem from an adult in good health.

On this clone itself: Additional DNA sequences in this sample encode the identical CDR3. The V gene is TRBV10-3, the J gene TRBJ1-1; no definite D call. The CDR3 is 14 amino acids. Per germline, CDR1 ENHRY and CDR2 SYGVKD. The germline V and J ends were trimmed by 2 bases and 2 bases, with 9 bases remaining between them. CDR3 protein: CAISEDGKNTEAFF. The DNA of the CDR3 is TGTGCCATCAGTGAGGACGGCAAAAACACTGAAGCTTTCTTT.

The chain employs TRBV5-4 and TRBJ1-5; no clear D. This CDR3 comprises 13 residues. Looked up from germline, CDR1 is SGHNT and CDR2 is YYREEE (reference sequence). The V end lost 3 bases, the J end lost 2 bases, and 6 bases lay between the germline ends. CDR3 DNA: TGTGCCAGCAGCTGGGAGGGCAATCAGCCCCAGCATTTT. It encodes CASSWEGNQPQHF.

The chain combines TRBV18 with TRBJ2-6; tentatively, D is TRBD1 (7 bases). The germline V gene encodes CDR1 KGHSH and CDR2 LQKENI. The V end lost 4 bases, the J end lost 4 bases, and 23 bases lay between the germline ends. The CDR3 runs to 19 residues. The CDR3 DNA follows: TGTGCCAGCTCACACCTCGCAGGGGGGACCCCAACGGGGGCCAACGTCCTGACTTTC. This codes for CASSHLAGGTPTGANVLTF.

The genes are TRBV5-4 and TRBJ2-3; possibly TRBD2 for D (5 bases). The germline V gene encodes CDR1 SGHNT and CDR2 YYREEE (reference sequence). Trimming stripped 4 bases from V and 7 bases from J, with 13 bases between. The CDR3 runs 13 residues. The CDR3 DNA follows: TGTGCCAGCAGCCCCTCTTTAGCGAATACGCAGTATTTT. Translated: CASSPSLANTQYF.

This clone has just a few counts. The V gene is TRBV6-2 or TRBV6-3, the J gene TRBJ1-2, with D perhaps TRBD1 (6 bases). Trimming removed 6 bases from V and 0 bases from J, with 14 bases in between. Germline CDR1 MNHEY, CDR2 SVGEGT. This CDR3 spans 15 amino acids. The CDR3, as DNA: TGTGCCAGCAGCCTTAGGACAGTTACTAACTATGGCTACACCTTC. Encoded protein: CASSLRTVTNYGYTF.